This TCR beta chain stems from a study of blood T cell repertoires in COVID-19. The overall study: The United States, Italy and Spain supplied acute and convalescent COVID-19 samples. Sample material is recorded as cDNA or gDNA derived from T cells, B-cell-depleted T cells, or PBMCs.

Germline CDR1 reads LGHDT; CDR2 reads YNNKEL (reference sequence). This CDR3 is built from 15 residues. With 1 base clipped from V and 6 bases from J, the junction kept 5 bases outside the gene matches. TCRdb keeps only in-frame clones here, not all; method: immunoSEQ multiplex PCR. The sample lists some 160,000 clones, approximately 91% occurring once. The genes are TRBV3-1 (or the pseudogene TRBV3-2) and TRBJ1-5; 8 positions agree with TRBD1. The sequenced sample was peripheral blood. The sequence came from a young man with acute or convalescent COVID-19. The CDR3 DNA is TGTGCCAGCAGCCAAGTTCCAGGGGGCGGTCAGCCCCAGCATTTT. It yields the protein CASSQVPGGGQPQHF.